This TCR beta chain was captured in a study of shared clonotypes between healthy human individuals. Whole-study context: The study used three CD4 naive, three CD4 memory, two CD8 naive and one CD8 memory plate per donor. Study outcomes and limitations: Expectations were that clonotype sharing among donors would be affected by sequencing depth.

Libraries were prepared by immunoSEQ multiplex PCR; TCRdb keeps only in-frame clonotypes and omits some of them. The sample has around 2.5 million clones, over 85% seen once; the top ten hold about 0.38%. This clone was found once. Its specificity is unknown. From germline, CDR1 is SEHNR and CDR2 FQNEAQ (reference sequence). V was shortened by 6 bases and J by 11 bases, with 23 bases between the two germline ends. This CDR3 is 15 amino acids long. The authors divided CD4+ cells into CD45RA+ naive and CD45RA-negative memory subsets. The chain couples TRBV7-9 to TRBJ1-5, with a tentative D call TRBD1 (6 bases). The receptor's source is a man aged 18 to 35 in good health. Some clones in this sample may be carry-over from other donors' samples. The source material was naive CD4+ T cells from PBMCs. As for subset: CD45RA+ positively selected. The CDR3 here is CASSLGRDTLMAQHF. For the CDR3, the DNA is TGTGCCAGCAGTTTGGGACGGGACACCTTGATGGCCCAGCATTTT.